Listed here are 27 T cell receptor beta chains from one sample, sequenced in a study of regulatory T cells in long-lasting Graves disease. CDR3-region Arm-PCR and iRepertoire HTBI primers produced the TCR beta libraries. Each CDR3 protein is one row after TCRdb ran MiXCR on the multiplex PCR reads. The table includes 300,000 to 500,000 distinct CDR3 sequences, 20% to 25% detected once. This sample's time point: persistent/refractory GD, antithyroid drugs over 5 years with positive TRAb. PBMCs provided the RNA from which the TCR library was made. Sequencing used peripheral blood mononuclear cells (PBMCs), obtained when the disease was refractory, from a patient treated with antithyroid drugs. The receptor source for this set is a female donor with Graves disease.

V is TRBV5-1 and J is TRBJ1-6; TRBD1 agrees at 7 bases. CDR3 length equals 14 residues. Germline trimming cut 0 bases from V and 9 bases from J; bases unmatched to any gene: 3. CDR1 and CDR2 (germline): SGHRS, YFSETQ. CDR3 sequence (DNA): TGCGCCAGCAGCTTGGGAGGGGGCCGTTCACCCCTCCACTTT. It is translated as CASSLGGGRSPLHF.

The V and J genes are TRBV19 and TRBJ2-7; D gene unclear. This CDR3 contains 14 residues. Trimming stripped 1 base from V and 0 bases from J, with 7 bases between. In germline, CDR1 is LNHDA, CDR2 SQIVND (reference sequence). The CDR3 nucleotides read TGTGCCAGTAGTATAGGGCCTTCCTCCTACGAGCAGTACTTC. This encodes CASSIGPSSYEQYF.

The chain has TRBV7-9 and TRBJ2-7, with no clear D. This CDR3 has 15 residues. V was pared by 3 bases and J by 6 bases, with 18 bases between. Germline-derived CDR1 and CDR2 are SEHNR and FQNEAQ (reference sequence). CDR3 DNA sequence: TGTGCCAGCAGCTTTGGCGGCAGCCTAACGGGCGAGCAGTACTTC. Its protein is CASSFGGSLTGEQYF.

The rearrangement uses TRBV9 and TRBJ1-4, with TRBD1 matching over 7 bases. V was clipped by 4 bases and J by 8 bases; unmatched bases: 17. Germline loops: CDR1 SGDLS, CDR2 YYNGEE. There are 17 residues in the CDR3. CDR3 region: CASSRGYRDQGQEKLFF. The DNA of the CDR3 is TGTGCCAGCAGCCGGGGTTACCGGGACCAGGGACAGGAAAAACTGTTTTTT.

This sequence joins TRBV6-5 and TRBJ1-5; D not certain. The CDR3 runs 13 residues. The germline V and J ends were trimmed by 0 bases and 6 bases, with 6 bases remaining between them. Germline V gene lookup returns CDR1 MNHEY and CDR2 SVGAGI. The CDR3 DNA reads TGTGCCAGCAGTTACTCGCGGATTCAGCCCCAGCATTTT. This translates into CASSYSRIQPQHF.

The rearrangement joins TRBV5-1 to TRBJ2-2; 13 nucleotides agree with TRBD2. The length of the CDR3 is 18 residues. Germline V gene data show CDR1 as SGHRS and CDR2 as YFSETQ. Trimming took 2 bases from V and 5 from J; bases not matched to a gene: 9. This CDR3 is CASSFSTGTSGTTGELFF. The CDR3 coding sequence is TGCGCCAGCAGCTTTTCCACCGGGACTAGCGGGACTACCGGGGAGCTGTTTTTT. The whole variable domain, remainder taken from reference TRBV5-1 and TRBJ2-2, is KAGVTQTPRYLIKTRGQQVTLSCSPISGHRSVSWYQQTPGQGLQFLFEYFSETQRNKGNFPGRFSGRQFSNSRSEMNVSTLELGDSALYLCASSFSTGTSGTTGELFFGEGSRLTVL.

This clonotype occurred a few times. The rearrangement links TRBV29-1 to TRBJ2-4; the D gene is possibly TRBD1 (5 bases). The CDR3 has 15 amino acids. Germline CDR1 reads SQVTM; CDR2 reads ANQGSEA. V lost 2 bases and J lost 9, with 20 bases in between. CDR3 nucleotide sequence: TGCAGCGTTGAACTTTCTGGGCAGGCCACAGGCATTCAGTACTTC. Residues: CSVELSGQATGIQYF.

This rearrangement joins TRBV4-3 to TRBJ2-7; a weak D match, TRBD1 (5 bases). The V and J ends lost 0 bases and 0 bases respectively, with 18 bases between them. There are 18 residues in the CDR3. Germline CDR1 and CDR2: LGHNA and YSLEER. The CDR3 DNA follows: TGCGCCAGCAGCCAAGATAAATCAGGGCCCAACCTCTCCTACGAGCAGTACTTC. Translated: CASSQDKSGPNLSYEQYF.

This clonotype showed up many times. This chain links TRBV20-1 with TRBJ1-3, with 9 bases fitting TRBD1. The length of the CDR3 is 13 residues. Trimming took 6 bases from V and 4 from J; bases not matched to a gene: 4. The germline CDR1 and CDR2 sequences are DFQATT and SNEGSKA (reference sequence). The CDR3 sequence is CSALQGAGNTIYF. The CDR3 nucleotides read TGCAGTGCCTTACAGGGGGCGGGAAACACCATATATTTT.

This clonotype has only a few counts. The chain couples TRBV6-1 to TRBJ2-2, with D hard to call. The length of the CDR3 is 12 residues. The germline V and J ends were trimmed by 6 bases and 6 bases, with 8 bases remaining between them. Germline V lookup: CDR1 MNHNS, CDR2 SASEGT. CDR3 amino acids: CASRSGAGELFF. The CDR3 nucleotides read TGTGCCAGCAGGAGTGGTGCCGGGGAGCTGTTTTTT.

V gene TRBV4-3 combines with J gene TRBJ1-2; 10 positions match TRBD1. Germline assignment: CDR1 LGHNA and CDR2 YSLEER. This CDR3 is 15 amino acids long. Unmatched junction bases numbered 3, after V lost 0 bases and J lost 5 bases. The CDR3 loop reads CASSQERTGGYGYTF. The CDR3 DNA reads TGCGCCAGCAGCCAAGAAAGGACAGGGGGATATGGCTACACCTTC.

This clonotype has a handful of counts. V gene TRBV7-2 combines with J gene TRBJ2-1, with D possibly being TRBD2 (6 bases). The CDR3 sequence is 16 residues long. Germline CDR1 is SGHTA and CDR2 is FQGNSA. Trimming cost V 5 bases and J 3 bases, with 17 bases left between them. CDR3 DNA sequence: TGTGCCAGCAGCCAGGACGGCGGGGACCTCTACAATGAGCAGTTCTTC. Translating it yields CASSQDGGDLYNEQFF.

The chain recombines TRBV6-1 with TRBJ2-2, with 7 bases that match TRBD1. V shed 5 bases, J shed 0 bases, and the junction held 9 bases outside the gene matches. The CDR3 sequence is 17 residues long. Germline V lookup: CDR1 MNHNS, CDR2 SASEGT. The CDR3 loop is CASSRDSLLTNTGELFF. The CDR3 DNA reads as TGTGCCAGCAGTAGGGACAGTCTATTAACGAACACCGGGGAGCTGTTTTTT.

This clonotype was recorded many times. The genes are TRBV7-9 and TRBJ2-7; D not resolved. CDR1 and CDR2 (germline): SEHNR, FQNEAQ (reference sequence). V lost 6 bases, J lost 5 bases, and 14 bases lay in between. CDR3 length: 13 amino acids. The CDR3 spells CASSSHPDNEQYF. CDR3 sequence (DNA): TGTGCCAGCAGTTCGCACCCCGATAACGAGCAGTACTTC.

The chain combines TRBV27 with TRBJ2-7; D gene unclear. V was cut by 2 bases and J by 8 bases, with 19 bases left in between. Germline V gene sequence: CDR1 MNHEY, CDR2 SMNVEV (reference sequence). This CDR3 comprises 15 residues. The CDR3 nucleotides are TGTGCCAGCAGTTTAGGTGGACCCGGCCCTACGCAGCAGTACTTC. It yields the protein CASSLGGPGPTQQYF.

The V and J genes are TRBV30 and TRBJ1-1; no definite D call. CDR1 is GTSNPN, CDR2 SVGIG, per germline (reference sequence). V lost 2 bases to trimming and J lost 3 bases, with 10 bases between them. The CDR3 spans 13 residues. The CDR3 region has the DNA TGTGCCTGGAGTTCCGGTGGGGACACTGAAGCTTTCTTT. It codes for CAWSSGGDTEAFF. Filled out from reference TRBV30 and TRBJ1-1, the complete variable domain reads SQTIHQWPATLVQPVGSPLSLECTVEGTSNPNLYWYRQAAGRGLQLLFYSVGIGQISSEVPQNLSASRPQDRQFILSSKKLLLSDSGFYLCAWSSGGDTEAFFGQGTRLTVV.

In this sample, this clonotype turned up many times. The gene calls are TRBV12-3 or TRBV12-4 and TRBJ1-3; D is uncertain. The CDR3 has 13 residues. With 6 bases removed from V and 4 bases from J, the gap between germline ends came to 10 bases. In DNA, the CDR3 is TGTGCCAGCAGAAAAACGGAAGGAAACACCATATATTTT. Translating it yields CASRKTEGNTIYF.

This sequence joins TRBV10-3 and TRBJ1-4, with D perhaps matching TRBD1 (6 bases). With 3 bases removed from V and 6 bases from J, the gap between germline ends came to 8 bases. The CDR3 runs to 13 residues. From germline, CDR1 is ENHRY and CDR2 SYGVKD. CDR3 in amino acids: CAISDGGDEKLFF. CDR3 in DNA: TGTGCCATCAGTGACGGGGGCGATGAAAAACTGTTTTTT.

This sequence joins TRBV30 and TRBJ1-1; 9 bases are shared with TRBD1. The J segment lost 3 bases and the V segment lost 3 bases, leaving 5 bases of the junction unmatched. The CDR3 has 14 amino acids. Germline loops: CDR1 GTSNPN, CDR2 SVGIG (reference sequence). The CDR3 here is CAWRVGDRDTEAFF. For the CDR3, the DNA is TGTGCCTGGAGGGTCGGGGACAGGGACACTGAAGCTTTCTTT.

V is TRBV6-1 and J is TRBJ2-1, with D tentatively TRBD2 (5 bases). Trimming shortened V by 7 bases and J by 0 bases, and 13 bases separated the two germline ends. This CDR3 has 15 amino acids. Germline CDR1 and CDR2: MNHNS and SASEGT. DNA of the CDR3: TGTGCCAGCACCACTAGTGGTGTCTCCTACAATGAGCAGTTCTTC. It translates to CASTTSGVSYNEQFF.

This clonotype was detected ten times or more. The rearrangement links TRBV6-1 to TRBJ2-7, with a possible D match to TRBD2 (6 bases). Germline V gives CDR1 MNHNS, CDR2 SASEGT. V was trimmed by 7 bases and J by 5 bases, leaving 27 bases between them. The CDR3 is made up of 17 amino acids. CDR3 in DNA: TGTGCCAGCACCTTCGAGGGCGGGAATCTTATCGGGAACGAGCAGTACTTC. Its protein is CASTFEGGNLIGNEQYF.

At least ten counts were recorded for this clonotype. The CDR3, as DNA: TGTGCCATCAGTGAGGGGGGCAGGGAGCAGTACTTC. Translation: CAISEGGREQYF. V and J are TRBV10-3 and TRBJ2-7; D possibly corresponds to TRBD1 (6 bases). The CDR3 contains 12 residues. Germline V gene data show CDR1 as ENHRY and CDR2 as SYGVKD. Trimming left V 2 bases short and J 7 bases short, with 9 bases between.

The rearrangement joins TRBV27 to TRBJ2-5; D possibly uses TRBD1 or TRBD2 (5 bases each). Germline loops: CDR1 MNHEY, CDR2 SMNVEV (reference sequence). V shed 2 bases and J shed 7 bases, with 8 bases lying between them. CDR3 length equals 12 residues. CDR3 nucleotide sequence: TGTGCCAGCAGTTTACCGAGGGGGACCCAGTACTTC. Its translation is CASSLPRGTQYF.

The chain couples TRBV4-3 to TRBJ2-7; D is perhaps TRBD1 (5 bases). The CDR3 loop spans 18 amino acids. V was shortened by 0 bases and J by 3 bases, with 21 bases between the two germline ends. CDR1 and CDR2 from the germline V gene are LGHNA and YSLEER. Here the CDR3 DNA reads TGCGCCAGCAGCCAAGATCTGACAGAAGAGGCCATCTACTACGAGCAGTACTTC. It encodes CASSQDLTEEAIYYEQYF.

This clonotype was observed at least ten times. The rearrangement joins TRBV7-2 to TRBJ2-5, with 10 bases fitting TRBD2. This CDR3 contains 17 residues. The germline CDR1 and CDR2 sequences are SGHTA and FQGNSA. The V segment lost 1 base and the J segment 2 bases; nucleotides outside the gene matches: 7. The CDR3 reads CASSLVALAGSQETQYF. The CDR3, as DNA: TGTGCCAGCAGCTTAGTTGCACTAGCGGGGTCACAAGAGACCCAGTACTTC.

The chain has TRBV6-2 or TRBV6-3 and TRBJ2-7; 9 bases are a match to TRBD1. V trimming: 2 bases; J trimming: 4 bases; junction bases outside the gene matches: 12. The CDR3 loop spans 17 amino acids. The V gene's germline CDR1 is MNHEY and CDR2 SVGEGT. DNA of the CDR3: TGTGCCAGCAGTTACAATTCCCTGGGACAGGGTAATTACGAGCAGTACTTC. Translated, it gives CASSYNSLGQGNYEQYF.

The chain has TRBV27 and TRBJ2-7; 8 nucleotides line up with TRBD2. CDR1 MNHEY and CDR2 SMNVEV come from the germline V gene (reference sequence). This CDR3 has 13 residues. With V trimmed by 8 bases and J by 3 bases, 6 bases remained unmatched. The CDR3 sequence: CASGVLADYEQYF. In DNA, the CDR3 is TGTGCCAGCGGCGTACTAGCGGACTACGAGCAGTACTTC.